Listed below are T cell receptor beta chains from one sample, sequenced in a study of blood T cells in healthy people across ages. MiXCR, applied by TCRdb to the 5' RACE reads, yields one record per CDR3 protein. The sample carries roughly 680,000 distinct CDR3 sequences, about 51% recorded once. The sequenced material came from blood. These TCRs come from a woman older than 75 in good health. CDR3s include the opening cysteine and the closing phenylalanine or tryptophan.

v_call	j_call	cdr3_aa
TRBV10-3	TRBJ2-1	CAISEGTSYNEQFF
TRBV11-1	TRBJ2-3	CASSLSVGPGTDTQYF
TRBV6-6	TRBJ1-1	CASSAPQGLTEAFF
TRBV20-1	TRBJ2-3	CSARSGTESTDTQYF
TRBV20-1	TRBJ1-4	CSARDAGQGALTNEKLFF
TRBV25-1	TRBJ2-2	CASTRRGTTGELFF
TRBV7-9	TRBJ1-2	CASSRTDRGGRGYTF
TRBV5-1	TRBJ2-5	CASSVGNKETQYF
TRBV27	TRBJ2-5	CASSPPGQGVQYF
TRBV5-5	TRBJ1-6	CASSLEGLFNSPLHF
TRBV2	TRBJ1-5	CASSPLSGAVQPQHF
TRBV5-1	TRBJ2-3	CASSDPKISTDTQYF
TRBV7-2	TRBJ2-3	CASSFVGGASTDTQYF
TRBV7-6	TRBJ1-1	CASSLSANTEAFF
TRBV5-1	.	CASSLLDTEQYF
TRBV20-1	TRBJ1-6	CSAETGQGKRSSPLHF
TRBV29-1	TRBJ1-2	CSVTRATRLEGYTF
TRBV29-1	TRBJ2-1	CSVGKIAGGYNEQFF
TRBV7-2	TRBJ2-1	CASSLNVRSSSYNEQFF
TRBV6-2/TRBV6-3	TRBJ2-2	CASSYAGGPSGELFF
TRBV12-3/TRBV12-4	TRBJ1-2	CASLGQGLSYGYTF
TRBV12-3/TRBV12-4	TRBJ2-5	CASSLERGEETQYF
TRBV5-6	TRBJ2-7	CASSLWAGGILYEQYF
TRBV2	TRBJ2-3	CASTTSTDTQYF
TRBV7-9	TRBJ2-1	CASSRNEQFF
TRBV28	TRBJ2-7	CASGTGPYEQYF
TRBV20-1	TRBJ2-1	CSARGGQGGYNEQFF
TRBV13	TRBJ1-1	CASSPPEGHYTEAFF
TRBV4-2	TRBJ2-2	CASSRTLDTGELFF